This T cell receptor (beta chain) is from a study of identical twins. The junction had 14 bases not matched to a gene; V was cut back by 5 bases and J by 5 bases. The germline gives CDR1 SGHAT, CDR2 FQNNGV. The CDR3 extends over 17 amino acids. TCRdb re-analysed the 5' RACE reads in MiXCR, keeping a single row per CDR3 protein. The profile covers 350,000 or so distinct CDR3 sequences, with 12% appearing a single time and about 7% taken by the ten largest. These data were also filed under a second study, of yellow fever vaccine responses in identical twins. That work states: Twins reportedly had a vaccine T cell response that seemed partly convergent, partly personalized.

The rearrangement uses TRBV11-2 and TRBJ2-2; 7 nucleotides line up with TRBD2. The sequenced sample consisted of CD8+ T cells sorted from blood. The TCR originated in a young woman in good health. CDR3 protein: CASSLPGRLAETGELFF. The CDR3 nucleotides are TGTGCCAGCAGCCTTCCGGGGAGGCTAGCGGAAACCGGGGAGCTGTTTTTT.